The following is a TCR beta chain sequence with its context. TCRdb reprocessed the 5' RACE reads; each CDR3 protein has one entry and no DNA is given. This sample lists some 600,000 distinct CDR3 sequences; its ten largest clones have 3% to 4.5%. The CDR3 covers 20 residues. Germline V gene lookup returns CDR1 SQVTM and CDR2 ANQGSEA. This entry comes from a study of T cells expressing NK-cell markers. The specimen was blood T cells: a sorted CD56 or NKG2C T cell subset, CD4+ or CD8+ T cells, or bulk PBMC T cells (not recorded which). The clonotype was recovered from a man between 18 and 29 years old in good health. The rearrangement joins TRBV29-1 to TRBJ2-2; TCRdb calls TRBD2, which cannot be checked without DNA. CDR3 sequence reads: CSVRHFGALGGTGVIGELFF.